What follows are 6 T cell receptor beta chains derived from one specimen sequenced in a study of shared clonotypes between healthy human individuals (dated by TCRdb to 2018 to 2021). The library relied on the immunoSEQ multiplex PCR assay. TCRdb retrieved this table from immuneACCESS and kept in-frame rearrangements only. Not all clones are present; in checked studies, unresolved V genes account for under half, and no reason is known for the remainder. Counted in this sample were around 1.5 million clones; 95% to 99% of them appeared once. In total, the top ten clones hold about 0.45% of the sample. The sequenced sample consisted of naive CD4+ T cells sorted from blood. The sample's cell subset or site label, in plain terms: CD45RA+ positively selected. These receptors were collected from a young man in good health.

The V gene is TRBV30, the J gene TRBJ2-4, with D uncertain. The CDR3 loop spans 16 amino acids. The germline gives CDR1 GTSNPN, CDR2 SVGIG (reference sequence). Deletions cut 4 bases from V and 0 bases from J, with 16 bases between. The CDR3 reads CAWTPLRDLAKNIQYF. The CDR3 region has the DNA TGTGCCTGGACCCCCCTGAGAGATCTAGCCAAAAACATTCAGTACTTC.

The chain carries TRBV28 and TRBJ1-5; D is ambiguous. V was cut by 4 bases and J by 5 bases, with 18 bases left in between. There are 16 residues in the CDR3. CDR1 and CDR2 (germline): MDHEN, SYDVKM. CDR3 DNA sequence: TGTGCCAGCAGTTCCTTGGACTTACACCGGGATCAGCCCCAGCATTTT. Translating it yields CASSSLDLHRDQPQHF. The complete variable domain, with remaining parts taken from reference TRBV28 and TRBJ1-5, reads DVKVTQSSRYLVKRTGEKVFLECVQDMDHENMFWYRQDPGLGLRLIYFSYDVKMKEKGDIPEGYSVSREKKERFSLILESASTNQTSMYLCASSSLDLHRDQPQHFGDGTRLSIL.

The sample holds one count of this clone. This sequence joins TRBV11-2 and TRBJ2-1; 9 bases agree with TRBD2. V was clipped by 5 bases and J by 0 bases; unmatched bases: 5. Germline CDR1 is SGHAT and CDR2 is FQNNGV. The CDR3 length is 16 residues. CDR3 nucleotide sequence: TGTGCCAGCAGCCGTAGCGGGGGCCGCTCCTACAATGAGCAGTTCTTC. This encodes CASSRSGGRSYNEQFF.

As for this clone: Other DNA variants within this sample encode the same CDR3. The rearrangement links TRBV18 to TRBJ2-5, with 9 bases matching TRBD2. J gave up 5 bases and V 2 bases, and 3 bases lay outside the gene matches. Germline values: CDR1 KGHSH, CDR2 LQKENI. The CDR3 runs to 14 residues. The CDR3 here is CASSPSAGGETQYF. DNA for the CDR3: TGTGCCAGCTCACCATCGGCGGGAGGGGAGACCCAGTACTTC.

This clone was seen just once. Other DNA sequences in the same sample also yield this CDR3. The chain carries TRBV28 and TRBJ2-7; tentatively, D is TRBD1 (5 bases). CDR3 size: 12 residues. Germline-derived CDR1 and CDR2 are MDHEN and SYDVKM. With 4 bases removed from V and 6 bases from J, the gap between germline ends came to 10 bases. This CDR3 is CASSSLGLEQYF. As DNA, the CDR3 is TGTGCCAGCAGTTCCCTGGGGCTCGAGCAGTACTTC.

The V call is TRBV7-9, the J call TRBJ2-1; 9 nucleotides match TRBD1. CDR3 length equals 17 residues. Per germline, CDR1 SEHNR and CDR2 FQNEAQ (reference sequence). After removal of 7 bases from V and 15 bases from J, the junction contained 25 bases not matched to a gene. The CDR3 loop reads CASTGPVTGGGRGWLFF. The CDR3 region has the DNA TGTGCCAGCACGGGGCCCGTAACAGGGGGCGGGAGAGGGTGGTTGTTCTTC.